These 3 T cell receptor beta chains were all obtained from the same sample, sequenced in a study of T-cell reconstitution after alpha-beta-depleted transplantation in children. Unique molecular identifiers were incorporated during preparation of the TCRbeta library. A single record per CDR3 protein comes from TCRdb applying MiXCR to the PCR reads. The sample has around 480,000 distinct CDR3 sequences; approximately 32% are singletons. Here the sequenced sample was PBMCs from the stem cell graft donor, taken from the stem cell graft. The source of these receptors is a human donor who donated a stem cell graft to a child with aplastic anemia.

V gene TRBV15 combines with J gene TRBJ1-1; D is ambiguous. Trimming pared 5 bases from V and 2 bases from J, leaving 12 bases between. This CDR3 spans 14 amino acids. The V gene's germline CDR1 is LNHNV and CDR2 YYDKDF (reference sequence). DNA of the CDR3: TGTGCCACCAGCGGTGGGTCACTAAACACTGAAGCTTTCTTT. This sequence encodes CATSGGSLNTEAFF. Looking up the rest from reference TRBV15 and TRBJ1-1 gives the full variable domain: DAMVIQNPRYQVTQFGKPVTLSCSQTLNHNVMYWYQQKSSQAPKLLFHYYDKDFNNEADTPDNFQSRRPNTSFCFLDIRSPGLGDTAMYLCATSGGSLNTEAFFGQGTRLTVV.

This clonotype was seen a few times. The chain combines TRBV20-1 with TRBJ1-2; 9 bases are shared with TRBD1. This CDR3 is 15 amino acids long. Per germline, CDR1 DFQATT and CDR2 SNEGSKA (reference sequence). V lost 3 bases to trimming and J lost 4 bases; unmatched junction nucleotides: 9. CDR3 loop: CSARPDDRGFYGYTF. The DNA of the CDR3 is TGCAGTGCTAGGCCCGACGACAGGGGGTTCTATGGCTACACCTTC.

The rearrangement links TRBV5-1 to TRBJ2-5, with D possibly being TRBD2 (6 bases). The CDR3 spans 14 residues. Germline V lookup: CDR1 SGHRS, CDR2 YFSETQ. The germline V and J ends were trimmed by 3 bases and 3 bases, with 12 bases remaining between them. CDR3 sequence: CASSWDFGKETQYF. In DNA, the CDR3 is TGCGCCAGCAGCTGGGACTTCGGGAAAGAGACCCAGTACTTC.